This T cell receptor (beta chain) was sequenced in a study of beta chain features in type 1 diabetes. Overall study context: No age, gender or cell yield differences were seen between patients and healthy donors.

As for this clone: Its antigen is still unknown.

The trim removed 4 bases at V and 8 bases at J, leaving 9 bases unmatched. Germline V gene lookup returns CDR1 SGDLS and CDR2 YYNGEE. This CDR3 is 14 amino acids long. Reverse transcription of all isolated RNA meant that expressed TCRB transcripts were sequenced. TCRdb's table, derived via immunoSEQ multiplex PCR, lists solely in-frame clones and lacks some. The table includes more than 300,000 clones, roughly 9% detected once. Study-level results: Lower insertion and higher deletion counts appeared at VDJ junctions in type 1 diabetes patients. All four CD4+ subsets from Type 1 diabetes patients carried moderately but significantly shorter TCRB CDR3s.

The clonotype comes from a man between 25 and 39 years old with type 1 diabetes. The sample was central memory CD4+ T cells from blood. The rearrangement uses TRBV9 and TRBJ1-2, with TRBD1 matching 9 bases. CDR3 DNA sequence: TGTGCCAGCAGCCCGTTTACAGGGGGCGAGGGCTACACCTTC. This translates into CASSPFTGGEGYTF.